Below, 29 T cell receptor beta chains from the same sample are listed, as sequenced in a study of cytomegalovirus exposure and HLA in healthy donors listed by TCRdb under 2017. The method behind the library was the immunoSEQ multiplex PCR assay. A mixture of 60 forward primers for TCR Vbeta segments and 13 reverse primers for TCR Jbeta segments was used in the multiplex PCR. TCRdb retrieved this table from immuneACCESS and kept in-frame rearrangements only. Not all clones are present; in checked studies, unresolved V genes account for under half, and no reason is known for the remainder. For this sample the table gives approximately 83,000 clones, of which about 84% were detected only once. The top ten clonotypes cover 2% of the sample. The sequenced sample was PBMCs. These TCRs come from a young man in good health and CMV-seronegative.

This chain connects TRBV5-1 to TRBJ1-2; D is possibly TRBD1 (5 bases). The CDR3 length is 13 residues. The V gene lost 6 bases and the J gene lost 3 bases, with 12 bases spanning the gap. CDR1 SGHRS and CDR2 YFSETQ come from the germline V gene. The CDR3 bases are TGCGCCAGCATAGGGGTTAAGGACTATGGCTACACCTTC. Translating it yields CASIGVKDYGYTF.

This sequence joins TRBV2 and TRBJ1-5; D perhaps matches TRBD1 (6 bases). Trimming took off 11 bases at V and 5 bases at J, with 16 bases between the two ends. Germline V gene sequence: CDR1 SNHLY, CDR2 FYNNEI. The CDR3 contains 13 residues. The CDR3 is CAAGAGADQPQHF. The CDR3 DNA follows: TGTGCCGCCGGAGCAGGGGCCGATCAGCCCCAGCATTTT.

The rearrangement links TRBV11-1 to TRBJ2-5; 7 nucleotides line up with TRBD1. V dropped 2 bases and J dropped 5; count of bases not matched to a gene: 5. Germline V gene lookup returns CDR1 SGHAT and CDR2 FQDESV (reference sequence). This CDR3 comprises 14 residues. CDR3 residues: CASSLQDRAETQYF. CDR3 nucleotides: TGTGCCAGCAGCTTACAAGACAGGGCCGAGACCCAGTACTTC.

In its sample, this clone was seen once. V usage is TRBV11-2 and J usage is TRBJ1-6, with unresolved D. The germline V and J ends were trimmed by 5 bases and 3 bases, with 14 bases remaining between them. The CDR3 spans 16 residues. Looked up from germline, CDR1 is SGHAT and CDR2 is FQNNGV. Here the CDR3 reads CASSPGLSHYNSPLHF. The CDR3 DNA sequence: TGTGCCAGCAGCCCCGGACTGAGTCACTATAATTCACCCCTCCACTTT.

The chain joins TRBV28 to TRBJ2-2, with D possibly TRBD1 on 5 matching bases. Between the trimmed V and J ends, which lost 2 bases and 13 bases, there was a span of 17 bases. CDR1 and CDR2 (germline): MDHEN, SYDVKM. This CDR3 spans 14 amino acids. The CDR3 sequence is CASSLVGREVRLFF. The CDR3, as DNA: TGTGCCAGCAGTTTAGTAGGCAGGGAAGTCAGGCTGTTTTTT.

This chain joins TRBV29-1 and TRBJ1-2, with 8 bases that match TRBD1. The CDR3 is made up of 12 amino acids. From germline, CDR1 is SQVTM and CDR2 ANQGSEA. Unmatched junction bases numbered 3, after V lost 2 bases and J lost 7 bases. CDR3 sequence (DNA): TGCAGCGTTGAACGGACAGGGCTTGGCTACACCTTC. Translating gives CSVERTGLGYTF. The variable domain in full, completed from reference TRBV29-1 and TRBJ1-2, reads SAVISQKPSRDICQRGTSLTIQCQVDSQVTMMFWYRQQPGQSLTLIATANQGSEATYESGFVIDKFPISRPNLTFSTLTVSNMSPEDSSIYLCSVERTGLGYTFGSGTRLTVV.

As for this clone: Germline and junction disagree at one end, which may indicate a read error. The genes are TRBV6-5 and TRBJ1-1; a weak D match, TRBD1 (6 bases). Germline CDR1 and CDR2: MNHEY and SVGAGI. The CDR3 is 14 amino acids. The chain's CDR3 is CAISEGVGAAEAFF. The CDR3, as DNA: TGTGCCATCAGTGAGGGGGTGGGGGCAGCAGAAGCTTTCTTT.

The rearrangement links TRBV14 to TRBJ1-6, with TRBD1 as a possible D gene (6 bases). The V and J ends lost 0 bases and 10 bases respectively, with 16 bases between them. CDR3 length equals 16 residues. The germline V gene has CDR1 SGHDN and CDR2 FVKESK. CDR3 amino acids: CASSQDRGQSGSPLHF. The DNA of the CDR3 is TGTGCCAGCAGCCAAGATCGCGGACAGTCGGGATCACCCCTCCACTTT.

The V call is TRBV5-1, the J call TRBJ1-2; D unclear. This CDR3 has 14 amino acids. Germline-derived CDR1 and CDR2 are SGHRS and YFSETQ. Trimming left V 4 bases short and J 2 bases short, with 12 bases between. The CDR3 coding sequence is TGCGCCAGCAGCCTCGGGGAGGTGAACTATGGCTACACCTTC. Translated: CASSLGEVNYGYTF.

The chain recombines TRBV7-8 with TRBJ1-5, with D possibly matching TRBD1 (5 bases). The germline V and J ends were trimmed by 1 base and 5 bases, with 9 bases remaining between them. The germline V gene has CDR1 SGHVS and CDR2 FQNEAQ. The CDR3 totals 14 residues. The DNA for the CDR3 is TGTGCCAGCAGCTTAGAGCAGGGTGATCAGCCCCAGCATTTT. The encoded protein is CASSLEQGDQPQHF.

The chain recombines TRBV19 with TRBJ1-5, with 9 bases identical to TRBD1. Germline V gene sequence: CDR1 LNHDA, CDR2 SQIVND (reference sequence). The CDR3 spans 15 residues. V lost 9 bases to trimming and J lost 2 bases; unmatched junction nucleotides: 8. CDR3 DNA: TGTGCCAGCCTATTAGACAGGGGGGGCAATCAGCCCCAGCATTTT. Its protein is CASLLDRGGNQPQHF.

The chain uses TRBV11-2 and TRBJ1-1, with D uncertain. The CDR3 runs 16 residues. Germline CDR1 and CDR2: SGHAT and FQNNGV. V was pared by 2 bases and J by 1 base, with 14 bases between. Written as DNA, the CDR3 is TGTGCCAGCAGCTTACTAATCCGGGAAAGGAACACTGAAGCTTTCTTT. Translated, it gives CASSLLIRERNTEAFF.

In this sample, this clone turned up a few times. The rearrangement joins TRBV27 to TRBJ2-7; 11 nucleotides align to TRBD2. The CDR3 is made up of 14 amino acids. V lost 1 base and J lost 7; bases outside the gene matches: 3. Germline values: CDR1 MNHEY, CDR2 SMNVEV (reference sequence). The CDR3 region is CASSLYLAGGEQYF. The CDR3 DNA reads as TGTGCCAGCAGTTTATACCTAGCGGGGGGTGAGCAGTACTTC.

The chain links TRBV9 to TRBJ1-4; D is possibly TRBD1 (5 bases). This CDR3 comprises 16 residues. CDR1 SGDLS and CDR2 YYNGEE come from the germline V gene. The V gene lost 0 bases and the J gene lost 3 bases, with 12 bases spanning the gap. CDR3 sequence reads: CASSVAGGGANEKLFF. The CDR3, as DNA: TGTGCCAGCAGCGTAGCGGGCGGGGGGGCTAATGAAAAACTGTTTTTT.

The rearrangement uses TRBV7-8 and TRBJ2-5; D unclear. The CDR3 loop spans 11 amino acids. CDR1 and CDR2 from the germline V gene are SGHVS and FQNEAQ. V was clipped by 5 bases and J by 2 bases, with 3 bases between them. The CDR3, as DNA: TGTGCCAGCAGCCCACAAGAGACCCAGTACTTC. It encodes CASSPQETQYF. The complete variable domain, with remaining parts taken from reference TRBV7-8 and TRBJ2-5, reads GAGVSQSPRYKVAKRGQDVALRCDPISGHVSLFWYQQALGQGPEFLTYFQNEAQLDKSGLPSDRFFAERPEGSVSTLKIQRTQQEDSAVYLCASSPQETQYFGPGTRLLVL.

The chain has TRBV7-3 and TRBJ1-6, with 7 nucleotides matching TRBD1. Germline V gene data show CDR1 as SGHTA and CDR2 as FQGTGA. J lost 6 bases, V lost 5 bases, and 4 bases had no gene match. The CDR3 is 14 amino acids. The CDR3 here is CASSLGQSNSPLHF. The CDR3 bases are TGTGCCAGCAGCCTGGGACAGAGTAATTCACCCCTCCACTTT.

J is TRBJ1-1 and V is TRBV9, with 8 bases identical to TRBD1. Germline V CDR1 and CDR2: SGDLS, YYNGEE. This CDR3 has 14 residues. V was clipped by 3 bases and J by 0 bases; unmatched bases: 1. CDR3 DNA: TGTGCCAGCAGCGCGACAGGGGTGAACACTGAAGCTTTCTTT. Amino acid sequence: CASSATGVNTEAFF.

V is TRBV4-2 and J is TRBJ1-3; the D gene is possibly TRBD1 (6 bases). V dropped 2 bases and J dropped 0 bases, with 14 bases sitting between them. Germline loops: CDR1 LGHNA, CDR2 YNFKEQ. The CDR3 covers 17 residues. In DNA form, the CDR3 reads TGTGCCAGCAGCCAAAATGGGGGCCCTAACTCTGGAAACACCATATATTTT. It specifies CASSQNGGPNSGNTIYF.

The CDR3 bases are TGTGCCAGCAGTTACTCCGACAGGGCCCCCTACGAGCAGTACTTC. Translating it yields CASSYSDRAPYEQYF. The gene calls are TRBV27 and TRBJ2-7, with 7 bases aligning to TRBD1. Germline CDR1 is MNHEY and CDR2 is SMNVEV (reference sequence). This CDR3 has 15 amino acids. V was clipped by 4 bases and J by 2 bases; unmatched bases: 8.

This clone was recorded once. The chain employs TRBV18 and TRBJ2-2, with 8 bases identical to TRBD2. The CDR3 consists of 16 residues. The V and J ends lost 3 bases and 0 bases, in that order; junction bases with no gene match: 3. Germline V lookup: CDR1 KGHSH, CDR2 LQKENI. CDR3 in amino acids: CASSPRAGANTGELFF. CDR3 bases: TGTGCCAGCTCACCTAGAGCGGGGGCGAACACCGGGGAGCTGTTTTTT.

The chain carries TRBV4-1 and TRBJ2-7; 7 nucleotides align to TRBD1. V gave up 4 bases and J gave up 2 bases; unmatched junction bases: 8. This CDR3 spans 15 amino acids. The germline V gene encodes CDR1 MGHRA and CDR2 YSYEKL. DNA for the CDR3: TGCGCCAGCAGCCCAACCCACGGGACAGCCTACGAGCAGTACTTC. As protein: CASSPTHGTAYEQYF.

The rearrangement joins TRBV5-1 to TRBJ2-2; TRBD1 might be the D (6 bases). The V end was cut by 4 bases, the J end by 4 bases, with 17 bases between. The CDR3 spans 16 residues. Per germline, CDR1 SGHRS and CDR2 YFSETQ. The CDR3 region has the DNA TGCGCCAGCAGCCCACGGACAGAAGTGAGCACCGGGGAGCTGTTTTTT. It translates to CASSPRTEVSTGELFF.

This clone was counted once. V is TRBV27 and J is TRBJ1-1; perhaps TRBD1 as D (6 bases). The CDR3 has 14 amino acids. Germline V gives CDR1 MNHEY, CDR2 SMNVEV (reference sequence). V lost 3 bases and J 1 base, leaving 9 bases between the germline ends. The CDR3 DNA reads TGTGCCAGCAGTTTCAGGGGTGGGAACACTGAAGCTTTCTTT. Translation gives CASSFRGGNTEAFF.

The CDR3 bases are TGTGCCAGTAGTATACATCAGGCCACCTACGAGCAGTACTTC. Translation: CASSIHQATYEQYF. The V gene is TRBV19, the J gene TRBJ2-7; no clear D. This CDR3 is built from 14 residues. V lost 2 bases, J lost 2 bases, and 10 bases lay in between. Looked up from germline, CDR1 is LNHDA and CDR2 is SQIVND (reference sequence).

V and J are TRBV7-8 and TRBJ2-1; a weak D match, TRBD2 (6 bases). The germline CDR1 and CDR2 sequences are SGHVS and FQNEAQ. Trimming took 3 bases from V and 12 from J, leaving 24 bases between them. The CDR3 runs to 16 residues. The CDR3 loop is CASSFSGGSSPLSQFF. The CDR3 coding sequence is TGTGCCAGCAGCTTTAGCGGAGGCTCCAGTCCCCTCTCGCAGTTCTTC.

The CDR3 here is CASSQARDRGLCEQYF. CDR3 bases: TGCGCCAGCAGTCAAGCCCGGGACAGGGGGTTGTGCGAGCAGTACTTC. The chain recombines TRBV23-1 with TRBJ2-7; TRBD1 aligns across 11 bases. TRBV23-1 is reported as an ORF; its role is uncertain. The CDR3 totals 16 residues. The trim removed 2 bases at V and 6 bases at J, leaving 9 bases unmatched.

This rearrangement joins TRBV7-3 to TRBJ2-1; 8 bases map to TRBD1. J was trimmed by 2 bases and V by 3 bases; bases with no gene match: 3. Germline V gene data show CDR1 as SGHTA and CDR2 as FQGTGA. The length of the CDR3 is 15 residues. CDR3 in DNA: TGTGCCAGCAGCTTTGACAGGGGCCCCTACAATGAGCAGTTCTTC. The encoded protein is CASSFDRGPYNEQFF.

This clone showed up just once. The chain is built from TRBV9 and TRBJ2-2, with 7 bases matching TRBD1. This CDR3 spans 17 amino acids. Trimming at V came to 3 bases and at J to 0 bases, leaving 8 bases not matched to a gene. Germline V gene data show CDR1 as SGDLS and CDR2 as YYNGEE. CDR3 in amino acids: CASSAQGGASNTGELFF. The CDR3 region has the DNA TGTGCCAGCAGCGCACAAGGGGGCGCATCGAACACCGGGGAGCTGTTTTTT.

The gene calls are TRBV6-5 and TRBJ2-2, with 8 bases aligning to TRBD2. CDR1 and CDR2 from the germline V gene are MNHEY and SVGAGI. J lost 4 bases, V lost 3 bases, and 4 bases had no gene match. This CDR3 region has 15 residues. CDR3 sequence: CASSYPGGGTGELFF. CDR3 DNA sequence: TGTGCCAGCAGTTATCCGGGAGGGGGCACCGGGGAGCTGTTTTTT.